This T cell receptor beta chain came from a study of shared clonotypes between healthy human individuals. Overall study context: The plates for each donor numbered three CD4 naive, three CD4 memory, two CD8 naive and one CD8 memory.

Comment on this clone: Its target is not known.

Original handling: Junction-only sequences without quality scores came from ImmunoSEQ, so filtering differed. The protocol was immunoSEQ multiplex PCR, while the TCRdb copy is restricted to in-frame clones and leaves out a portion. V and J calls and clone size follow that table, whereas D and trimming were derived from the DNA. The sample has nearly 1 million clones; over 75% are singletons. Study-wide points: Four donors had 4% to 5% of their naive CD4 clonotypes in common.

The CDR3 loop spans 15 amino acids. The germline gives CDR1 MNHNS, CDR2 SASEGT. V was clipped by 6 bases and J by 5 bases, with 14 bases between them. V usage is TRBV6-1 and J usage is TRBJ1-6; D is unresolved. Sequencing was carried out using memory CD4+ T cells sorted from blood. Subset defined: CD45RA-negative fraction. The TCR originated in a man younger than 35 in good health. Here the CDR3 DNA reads TGTGCCAGCAGGGATGACATAACCCATAATTCACCCCTCCACTTT. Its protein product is CASRDDITHNSPLHF.